This T cell receptor (beta chain) was sequenced during a study of human T cells and chemical hapten exposure. Whole-study results and caveats: Versus controls, significantly more large CDR3 similarity clusters arose from expanded TCRs.

Time point noted: patch test 2, 6 weeks after DPC sensitization. The treatment denotes: therapeutic diphenylcyclopropenone sensitization with weekly scalp DPC. Researchers sampled blood before each patch test went on. In TCRdb, the RACE reads were re-called with MiXCR into one record per CDR3 protein. Of 65,000 to 90,000 distinct CDR3 sequences listed, 6% to 8.5% are singletons. The CDR3 loop spans 12 amino acids. The germline V gene has CDR1 ENHRY and CDR2 SYGVKD. V was clipped by 3 bases and J by 2 bases, with 4 bases between them. This clonotype was seen only a few times. Its antigen is still unknown.

This specimen was whole blood, taken in connection with sensitization to the hapten diphenylcyclopropenone (DPC). The source is a woman aged 25 to 39 with alopecia areata. Some clones in this sample may be carry-over from other donors' samples. The chain carries TRBV10-3 and TRBJ1-1; no clear D gene. The DNA of the CDR3 is TGTGCCATCAGTGACCCCAACACTGAAGCTTTCTTT. Translation: CAISDPNTEAFF.